Included here is one TCR beta chain sequence, with context. Its antigen is as yet unknown. The cohort excluded patients with autoimmune disease history or systemic immunosuppression. This entry comes from a study of OX40 agonist ivuxolimab in advanced cancers. The overall study: At doses from 0.01 to 10 mg/kg, patients were given intravenous ivuxolimab every 2 weeks. Dose-escalation cases comprised hepatocellular carcinoma, melanoma, renal cell or head and neck cancer. Study-wide results and caveats: There was clonal expansion of CD4+ and CD8+ blood T cells by week 6 at 0.1 to 3.0 mg/kg.

V lost 5 bases, J lost 7 bases, and 14 bases lay in between. The germline V gene has CDR1 MNHEY and CDR2 SMNVEV (reference sequence). The CDR3 length is 13 residues. Repertoires were generated with immunoSEQ multiplex PCR, while TCRdb's copy carries only in-frame clones and drops some. Of about 26,000 clones listed, almost 90% are singletons. Sequencing was performed on CD4+ or CD8+ T cells sorted from blood, taken in a trial of the OX40 agonist ivuxolimab. This TCR came from an adult with an advanced solid tumor such as melanoma, head and neck, liver or kidney cancer. The chain couples TRBV27 to TRBJ1-1; weak D call: TRBD1 (5 bases). CDR3 region: CASSGTGGLEAFF. The CDR3 DNA reads as TGTGCCAGCAGTGGGACGGGGGGACTTGAAGCTTTCTTT.